Listed below are T cell receptor beta chains from one sample, sequenced in a study of T cell responses to AZD1222 COVID-19 vaccine. Sequenced by immunoSEQ multiplex PCR; TCRdb stores in-frame clones only, minus some. The table lists roughly 120,000 clones, around 94% of them singletons. The input for sequencing was peripheral blood, taken on day 0 of AZD1222 vaccination. These receptors were taken from an adult in good health. Each CDR3 is given with its conserved first and last residue. D genes are given only for firm matches. Clone size is given for some rows only: seen once, a few or many times, or a class if the clone is expanded.

>TRBJ2-3|NA|NA|TRBV28
CASSLLAVGTDTQYF
TGTGCCAGCAGTTTATTAGCGGTCGGCACAGATACGCAGTATTTT
>TRBJ2-3|NA|TRBD2|TRBV5-1
CASSLERTSGTGDTQYF
TGCGCCAGCAGCTTGGAAAGGACTAGCGGGACGGGGGATACGCAGTATTTT
>TRBJ1-2|NA|NA|TRBV27
CASSLLTGGGYTF
TGTGCCAGCAGTTTGCTGACAGGCGGAGGCTACACCTTC
>TRBJ2-7|NA|TRBD2|TRBV5-1
CASGMTSGSYEQYF
TGCGCCAGCGGAATGACTAGCGGTTCCTACGAGCAGTACTTC
>TRBJ2-2|NA|NA|TRBV5-1
CASSSGPEVVTGELFF
TGCGCCAGCAGCTCGGGGCCGGAGGTGGTAACCGGGGAGCTGTTTTTT
>TRBJ1-2|NA|NA|TRBV9
CASSDRDALQPANYGYTF
TGTGCCAGCAGCGATAGGGACGCCTTGCAGCCAGCTAACTATGGCTACACCTTC
>TRBJ1-1|once|NA|TRBV3-1/TRBV3-2
CASSQEQLNTEAFF
TGTGCCAGCAGCCAAGAACAGTTGAACACTGAAGCTTTCTTT
>TRBJ1-4|once|NA|TRBV28
CASSLLPNEKLFF
TGTGCCAGCAGTTTACTGCCTAATGAAAAACTGTTTTTT
>TRBJ1-1|NA|NA|TRBV5-5
CASSKGSGLDTEAFF
TGTGCCAGCAGCAAAGGGTCGGGTTTGGACACTGAAGCTTTCTTT
>TRBJ1-1|NA|NA|TRBV7-6
CASSLAVRGSTEAFF
TGTGCCAGCAGCTTAGCAGTTCGAGGAAGCACTGAAGCTTTCTTT
>TRBJ1-1|NA|NA|TRBV30
CAWRWENTEAFF
TGTGCCTGGAGATGGGAGAACACTGAAGCTTTCTTT
>TRBJ2-2|NA|TRBD1|TRBV27
CASSFLTGGNTGELFF
TGTGCCAGCAGTTTCTTGACAGGGGGAAACACCGGGGAGCTGTTTTTT
>TRBJ2-2|once|TRBD2|TRBV11-1
CASSWEGRVGELFF
TGTGCCAGCAGCTGGGAGGGCCGAGTCGGGGAGCTGTTTTTT
>TRBJ1-1|NA|NA|TRBV25-1
CASSEIGQNTEAFF
TGTGCCAGCAGTGAAATAGGGCAGAACACTGAAGCTTTCTTT
>TRBJ2-2|NA|NA|TRBV4-1
CASSQEPGHHTGELFF
TGCGCCAGCAGCCAAGAACCGGGACATCACACCGGGGAGCTGTTTTTT
>TRBJ2-7|NA|TRBD1|TRBV27
CASSWGGTGSEQYF
TGTGCCAGCAGTTGGGGGGGGACAGGGAGCGAGCAGTACTTC
>TRBJ2-7|NA|TRBD1|TRBV6-5
CASSYSRGPTYEQYF
TGTGCCAGCAGTTACTCTAGGGGGCCCACCTACGAGCAGTACTTC
>TRBJ2-7|once|NA|TRBV27
CASTRGPSYEQYF
TGTGCCAGCACCCGGGGACCCTCCTACGAGCAGTACTTC
>TRBJ1-3|NA|NA|TRBV18
CASSREWAGSGNTIYF
TGTGCCAGCTCGCGGGAATGGGCTGGCTCTGGAAACACCATATATTTT
>TRBJ2-1|NA|TRBD2|TRBV11-2
CASSFVSGRTNEQFF
TGTGCCAGCAGCTTCGTTAGCGGGAGGACCAATGAGCAGTTCTTC
>TRBJ2-7|NA|NA|TRBV11-2
CASSLERSHNYEQYF
TGTGCCAGCAGCTTAGAGAGGTCCCACAACTACGAGCAGTACTTC
>TRBJ1-5|NA|NA|TRBV5-5
CASSLWGNNQPQHF
TGTGCCAGCAGCTTGTGGGGGAACAATCAGCCCCAGCATTTT
>TRBJ1-6|NA|NA|TRBV4-1
CASSLEGNSPLHF
TGCGCCAGCAGCTTGGAGGGGAATTCACCCCTCCACTTT
>TRBJ2-2|NA|NA|TRBV6-6
CASSKELANTGELFF
TGTGCCAGCAGTAAGGAACTAGCCAACACCGGGGAGCTGTTTTTT
>TRBJ1-1|NA|NA|TRBV9
CASSARVSDTEAFF
TGTGCCAGCAGCGCCCGGGTGAGCGACACTGAAGCTTTCTTT